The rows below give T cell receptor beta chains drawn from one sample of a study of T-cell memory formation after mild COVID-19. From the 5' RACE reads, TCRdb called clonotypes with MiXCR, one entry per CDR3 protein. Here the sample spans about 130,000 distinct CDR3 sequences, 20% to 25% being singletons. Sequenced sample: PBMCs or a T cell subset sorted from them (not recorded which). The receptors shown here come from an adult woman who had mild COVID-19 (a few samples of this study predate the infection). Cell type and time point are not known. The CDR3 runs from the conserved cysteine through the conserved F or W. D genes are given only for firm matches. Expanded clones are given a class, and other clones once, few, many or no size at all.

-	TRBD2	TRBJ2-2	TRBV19	CASQTPGTSEPMTGELFF	TGTGCCAGTCAAACTCCCGGGACTAGCGAGCCGATGACCGGGGAGCTGTTTTTT
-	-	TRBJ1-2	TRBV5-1	CASSLGHRDPSSGHYGYTF	TGCGCCAGCAGCTTGGGGCACCGGGACCCCTCTTCTGGGCATTATGGCTACACCTTC
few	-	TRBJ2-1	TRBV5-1	CASSSYRDSSSYNEQFF	TGCGCCAGCAGCTCCTACCGGGACTCGAGCTCCTACAATGAGCAGTTCTTC
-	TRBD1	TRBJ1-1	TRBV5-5	CASSLGTGALDTEAFF	TGTGCCAGCAGCCTGGGGACAGGGGCTCTCGACACTGAAGCTTTCTTT
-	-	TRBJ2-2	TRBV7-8	CASSLGSGPNTGELFF	TGTGCCAGCAGCTTAGGTTCGGGACCGAACACCGGGGAGCTGTTTTTT
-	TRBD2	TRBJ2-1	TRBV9	CASSVGGLANNEQFF	TGTGCCAGCAGCGTAGGGGGACTAGCGAACAATGAGCAGTTCTTC
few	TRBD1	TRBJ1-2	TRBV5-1	CASSQSGTGDGYTF	TGCGCCAGCAGCCAGTCCGGGACAGGGGACGGCTACACCTTC
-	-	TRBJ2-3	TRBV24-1	CATRAPAEDTQYF	TGTGCCACCAGGGCCCCAGCTGAAGATACGCAGTATTTT
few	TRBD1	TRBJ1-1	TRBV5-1	CASSFGTGYMNTEAFF	TGCGCCAGCAGCTTTGGGACAGGCTACATGAACACTGAAGCTTTCTTT
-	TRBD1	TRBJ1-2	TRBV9	CASSVRHYGQGAGGYTF	TGTGCCAGCAGCGTCCGCCATTATGGACAGGGGGCCGGTGGCTACACCTTC
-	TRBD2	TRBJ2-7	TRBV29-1	CSATNLAGGTYEQYF	TGCAGCGCTACGAATCTAGCGGGAGGAACCTACGAGCAGTACTTC
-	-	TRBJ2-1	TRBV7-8	CASSDPGEQFF	TGTGCCAGCAGCGACCCAGGTGAGCAGTTCTTC
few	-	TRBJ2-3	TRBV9	CASSVGWTDFTDTQYF	TGTGCCAGCAGCGTAGGGTGGACAGACTTCACAGATACGCAGTATTTT
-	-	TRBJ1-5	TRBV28	CASSFPTGSISNQPQHF	TGTGCCAGCAGTTTTCCCACAGGGTCTATTAGCAATCAGCCCCAGCATTTT
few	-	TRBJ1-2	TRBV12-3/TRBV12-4	CASSFPDSAF	TGTGCCAGCAGTTTTCCGGACTCCGCCTTC
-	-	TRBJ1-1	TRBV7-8	CASSSPEGGMGTEAFF	TGTGCCAGCAGCTCTCCGGAGGGGGGGATGGGTACTGAAGCTTTCTTT
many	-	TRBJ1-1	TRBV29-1	CSVEGARADTEAFF	TGCAGCGTTGAGGGCGCCAGGGCGGACACTGAAGCTTTCTTT
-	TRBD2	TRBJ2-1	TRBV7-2	CASSWWTSGTKELNEQFF	TGTGCCAGCAGCTGGTGGACTAGCGGGACTAAGGAGCTCAATGAGCAGTTCTTC
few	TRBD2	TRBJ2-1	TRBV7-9	CASSLEPGTSAYNEQFF	TGTGCCAGCAGCTTAGAACCCGGGACTAGCGCCTACAATGAGCAGTTCTTC
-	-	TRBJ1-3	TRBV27	CASSPSGGWNTIYF	TGTGCCAGCAGTCCCTCGGGGGGTTGGAACACCATATATTTT
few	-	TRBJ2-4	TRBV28	CASSSDLQDLAKNIQYF	TGTGCCAGCAGTTCCGATCTACAGGACCTAGCCAAAAACATTCAGTACTTC
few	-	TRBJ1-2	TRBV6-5	CASSSSTGWANGYTF	-
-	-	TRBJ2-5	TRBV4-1	CASSQEARTGTQYF	TGCGCCAGCAGCCAAGAGGCGCGGACGGGGACCCAGTACTTC
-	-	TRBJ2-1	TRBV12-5	CASGLAENEQFF	TGTGCTAGTGGTTTGGCGGAAAATGAGCAGTTCTTC
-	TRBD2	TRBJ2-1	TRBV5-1	CASSLLTSGDSYNEQFF	TGCGCCAGCAGCCTCCTGACTAGCGGGGACTCCTACAATGAGCAGTTCTTC
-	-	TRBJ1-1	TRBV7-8	CASSARQALSTEAFF	TGTGCCAGCAGCGCTAGACAGGCCCTGAGCACTGAAGCTTTCTTT
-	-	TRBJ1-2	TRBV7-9	CASSLQGNYGYTF	TGTGCCAGCAGCTTACAGGGAAACTATGGCTACACCTTC
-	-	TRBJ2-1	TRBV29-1	CSLFEYEQFF	TGCAGCCTCTTTGAGTATGAGCAGTTCTTC
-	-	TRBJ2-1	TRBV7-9	CASSLALGGGVGEQFF	TGTGCCAGCAGCTTAGCCCTGGGAGGAGGGGTGGGCGAGCAGTTCTTC
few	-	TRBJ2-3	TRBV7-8	CASRPTPVTDTQYF	TGTGCCAGCAGACCCACCCCTGTCACAGATACGCAGTATTTT
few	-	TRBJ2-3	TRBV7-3	CASSLLEADTQYF	TGTGCCAGCAGCTTATTAGAGGCAGATACGCAGTATTTT
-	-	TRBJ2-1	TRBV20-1	CSAPTGVPGLAENYEQFF	TGCAGTGCTCCTACAGGGGTTCCTGGACTAGCTGAGAATTATGAGCAGTTCTTC
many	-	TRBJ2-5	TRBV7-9	CASSFRETQYF	TGTGCCAGCAGCTTCAGGGAGACCCAGTACTTC
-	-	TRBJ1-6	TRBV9	CASSVGQTNSPLHF	TGTGCCAGCAGCGTTGGACAGACTAATTCACCCCTCCACTTT
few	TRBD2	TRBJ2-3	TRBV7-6	CASSLLAGDFTDTQYF	TGTGCCAGCAGCCTACTCGCGGGGGACTTCACAGATACGCAGTATTTT
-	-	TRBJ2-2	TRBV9	CASSVESYTGELFF	TGTGCCAGCAGCGTAGAGAGTTACACCGGGGAGCTGTTTTTT